The clone carrying this T cell receptor beta chain was seen only once. What it recognizes is unknown. Data came from immunoSEQ multiplex PCR; TCRdb stores just in-frame clones and leaves some out. The sample carries 150,000 or so clones, under 95% recorded once. CDR1 is SGHTA, CDR2 FQGNSA, per germline. The CDR3 is 13 residues long. The ends were cut back, 1 base at V and 7 bases at J, with 10 bases in the middle. The record originates from a study of T cell responses to AZD1222 COVID-19 vaccine. Study observations and caveats: As reported, nearly half of all spike-specific TCRs target variant regions that are unmutated.

The chain joins TRBV7-2 to TRBJ1-1; D is possibly TRBD1 (6 bases). The sequencing used peripheral blood, collected on day 0 of AZD1222 vaccination. The receptor's source is an adult in good health. Here the CDR3 reads CASSLDFRGEAFF. CDR3 bases: TGTGCCAGCAGCTTAGATTTCAGGGGTGAAGCTTTCTTT.